The T cell receptor beta chain under discussion was sequenced for a study of blood T cell repertoires in COVID-19. Study-wide background: Collection of acute and convalescent COVID-19 samples took place in the United States, Italy and Spain. Sample material is recorded as cDNA or gDNA derived from T cells, B-cell-depleted T cells, or PBMCs.

The V gene's germline CDR1 is MNHEY and CDR2 SVGAGI. V was pared by 6 bases and J by 1 base, with 9 bases between. This CDR3 region has 13 residues. In the authors' workflow: Estimation of nucleated cell counts was performed using reference gene primer amplification. Clones were sequenced by immunoSEQ multiplex PCR, and TCRdb holds only the in-frame ones, with some missing. D and trimming were read from the DNA, whereas the V and J calls and clone size are those reported in that table. Of 35,000 to 45,000 clones listed, around 85% are singletons. The sequenced sample was peripheral blood. The sequence derives from a woman aged 80 or over with acute or convalescent COVID-19. The chain employs TRBV6-5 and TRBJ1-1; D is unclear. The CDR3 protein is CASRSPKNTEAFF. CDR3 DNA: TGTGCCAGCAGAAGCCCTAAGAACACTGAAGCTTTCTTT.